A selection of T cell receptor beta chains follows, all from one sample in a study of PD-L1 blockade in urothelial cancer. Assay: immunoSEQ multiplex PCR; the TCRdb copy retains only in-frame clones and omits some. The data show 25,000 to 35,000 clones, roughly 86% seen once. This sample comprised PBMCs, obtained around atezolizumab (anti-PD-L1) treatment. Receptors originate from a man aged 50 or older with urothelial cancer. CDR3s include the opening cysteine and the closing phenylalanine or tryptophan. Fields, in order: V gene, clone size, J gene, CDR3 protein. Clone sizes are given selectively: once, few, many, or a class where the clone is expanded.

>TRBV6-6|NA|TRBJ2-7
CASTKGGRTYEQYF
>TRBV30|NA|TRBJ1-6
CAWSRDRDSPLHF
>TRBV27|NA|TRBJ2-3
CASSLLPGLLDTQYF
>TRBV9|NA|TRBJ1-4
CASSPRVTNEKLFF
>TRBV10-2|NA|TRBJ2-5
CASSESGRVQETQYF
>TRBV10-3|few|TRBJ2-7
CAISQEGYYEQYF
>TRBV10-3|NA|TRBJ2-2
CAISPQGSGELFF
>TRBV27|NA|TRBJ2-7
CASSLTGTPYEQYF
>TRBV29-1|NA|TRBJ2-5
CSFSLSGGAQETQYF
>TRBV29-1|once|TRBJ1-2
CSVEGPGGNYGYTF
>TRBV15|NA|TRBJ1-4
CATSGGAGPTNEKLFF
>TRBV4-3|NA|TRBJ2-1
CASSQDAGENYNEQFF
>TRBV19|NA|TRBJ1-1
CASSRDRGQEQAFF
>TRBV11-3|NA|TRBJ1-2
CASSSLDRGIDGYTF
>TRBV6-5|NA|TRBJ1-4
CASSWRQGNEKLFF
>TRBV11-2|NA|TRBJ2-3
CASSLGAYTDTQYF
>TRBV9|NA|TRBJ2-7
CASSVSRTAHYEQYF